A selection of T cell receptor beta chains follows, all from one sample in a study of blood T cells in healthy people across ages. TCRdb re-derived calls from the 5' RACE reads in MiXCR, one entry per CDR3 protein. The table shows 800,000 to 950,000 distinct CDR3 sequences, with almost 30% occurring only once. The same data also went into a second study, on T cells of mothers and their children.

Material for sequencing was blood. The receptors originated from a woman in her thirties or forties in good health. Each CDR3 is given with its conserved first and last residue. Fields, in order: V gene, CDR3 length, CDR3 protein.

v_gene: TRBV6-6; len: 15; CDR3aa: CASSPSEGSGETQYF
v_gene: TRBV6-6; len: 16; CDR3aa: CASSYPTGVSNQPQQF
v_gene: TRBV7-6; len: 17; CDR3aa: CASSLGSSGGHQETQYF
v_gene: TRBV20-1; len: 15; CDR3aa: CSARSPLAGDPAPYF
v_gene: TRBV4-3; len: 15; CDR3aa: CAGSPFGAPDYEQYF
v_gene: TRBV5-1; len: 15; CDR3aa: CASSGTGIGKTEAFF
v_gene: TRBV5-4; len: 12; CDR3aa: CASSATGDTQYF
v_gene: TRBV2; len: 12; CDR3aa: CASRGDPYTQYF
v_gene: TRBV6-1; len: 17; CDR3aa: CASSARARGGRPYEQYF
v_gene: TRBV4-1; len: 16; CDR3aa: CASSSGGPIPRGTQYF
v_gene: TRBV20-1; len: 14; CDR3aa: CSAPPGAQGDTQYF
v_gene: TRBV28; len: 15; CDR3aa: CASRPYWRGVNEQFF
v_gene: TRBV6-6; len: 14; CDR3aa: CASTGLAGVNEQFF
v_gene: TRBV6-5; len: 16; CDR3aa: CASSYLPQGASNEQFF
v_gene: TRBV15; len: 21; CDR3aa: CATSGDEWRTSGGWAKNIQYF
v_gene: TRBV9; len: 15; CDR3aa: CASSLGTASGETQYF
v_gene: TRBV20-1; len: 14; CDR3aa: CSASGGSTNEKLFF
v_gene: TRBV7-2; len: 12; CDR3aa: CASRALGGQQFF
v_gene: TRBV12-3/TRBV12-4; len: 13; CDR3aa: CASREVGANVLTF
v_gene: TRBV6-2/TRBV6-3; len: 16; CDR3aa: CASRPIRGQSSYEQYF
v_gene: TRBV7-9; len: 13; CDR3aa: CASSLAGRGLAFF
v_gene: TRBV20-1; len: 12; CDR3aa: CSARPQGSEAFF
v_gene: TRBV7-9; len: 16; CDR3aa: CASSASTGATNEKLFF
v_gene: TRBV29-1; len: 14; CDR3aa: CSVDVGQGIDGYTF
v_gene: TRBV30; len: 15; CDR3aa: CAWSGRIVSTDTQYF
v_gene: TRBV9; len: 14; CDR3aa: CASSVEGEGYEQYF
v_gene: TRBV4-3; len: 16; CDR3aa: CASSQDTGSGANVLTF
v_gene: TRBV29-1; len: 13; CDR3aa: CSGRGGLNTEAFF
v_gene: TRBV27; len: 15; CDR3aa: CASSLKTKRAYEQYF
v_gene: TRBV5-5; len: 15; CDR3aa: CASSLEWLSRTEAFF